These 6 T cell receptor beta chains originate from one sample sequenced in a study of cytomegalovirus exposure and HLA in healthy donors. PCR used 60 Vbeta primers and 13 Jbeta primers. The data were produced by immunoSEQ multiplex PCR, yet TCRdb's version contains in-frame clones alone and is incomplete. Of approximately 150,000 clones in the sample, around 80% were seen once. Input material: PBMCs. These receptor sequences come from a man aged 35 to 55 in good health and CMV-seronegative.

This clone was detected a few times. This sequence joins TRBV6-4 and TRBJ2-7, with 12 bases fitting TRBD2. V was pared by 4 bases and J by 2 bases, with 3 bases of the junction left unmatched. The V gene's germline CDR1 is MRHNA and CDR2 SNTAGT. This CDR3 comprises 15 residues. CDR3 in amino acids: CASSVLAGGTYEQYF. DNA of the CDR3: TGTGCCAGCAGTGTTCTAGCGGGAGGGACCTACGAGCAGTACTTC.

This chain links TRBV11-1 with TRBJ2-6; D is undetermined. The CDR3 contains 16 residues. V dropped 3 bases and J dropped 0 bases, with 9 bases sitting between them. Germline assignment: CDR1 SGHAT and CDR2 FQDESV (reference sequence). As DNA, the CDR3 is TGTGCCAGCAGCTTTAGCAGCCACTCTGGGGCCAACGTCCTGACTTTC. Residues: CASSFSSHSGANVLTF.

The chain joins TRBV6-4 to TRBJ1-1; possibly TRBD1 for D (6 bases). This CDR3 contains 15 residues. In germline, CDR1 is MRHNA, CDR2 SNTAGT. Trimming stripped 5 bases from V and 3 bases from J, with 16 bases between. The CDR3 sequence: CASSPSPGQDTEAFF. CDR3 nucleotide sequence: TGTGCCAGCAGTCCATCACCGGGACAAGACACTGAAGCTTTCTTT.

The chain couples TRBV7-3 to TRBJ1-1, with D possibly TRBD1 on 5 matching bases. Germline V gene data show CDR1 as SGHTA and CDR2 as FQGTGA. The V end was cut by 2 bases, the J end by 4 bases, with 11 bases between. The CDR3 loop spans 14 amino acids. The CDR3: CASSLAGLGTEAFF. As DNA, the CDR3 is TGTGCCAGCAGCTTAGCGGGGCTCGGCACTGAAGCTTTCTTT.

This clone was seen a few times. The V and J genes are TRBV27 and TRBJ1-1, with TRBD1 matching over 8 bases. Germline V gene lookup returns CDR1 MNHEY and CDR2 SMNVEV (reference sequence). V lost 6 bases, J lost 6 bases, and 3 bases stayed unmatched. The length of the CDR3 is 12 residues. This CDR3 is CASSSGGPEAFF. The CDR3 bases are TGTGCCAGCAGCTCAGGGGGCCCTGAAGCTTTCTTT.

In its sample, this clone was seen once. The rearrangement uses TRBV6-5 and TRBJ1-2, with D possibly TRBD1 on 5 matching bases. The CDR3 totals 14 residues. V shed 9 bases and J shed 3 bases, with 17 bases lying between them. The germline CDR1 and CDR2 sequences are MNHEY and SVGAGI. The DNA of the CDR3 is TGTGCCAGTGGGGCAGGCTCCTGGGACTATGGCTACACCTTC. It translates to CASGAGSWDYGYTF.